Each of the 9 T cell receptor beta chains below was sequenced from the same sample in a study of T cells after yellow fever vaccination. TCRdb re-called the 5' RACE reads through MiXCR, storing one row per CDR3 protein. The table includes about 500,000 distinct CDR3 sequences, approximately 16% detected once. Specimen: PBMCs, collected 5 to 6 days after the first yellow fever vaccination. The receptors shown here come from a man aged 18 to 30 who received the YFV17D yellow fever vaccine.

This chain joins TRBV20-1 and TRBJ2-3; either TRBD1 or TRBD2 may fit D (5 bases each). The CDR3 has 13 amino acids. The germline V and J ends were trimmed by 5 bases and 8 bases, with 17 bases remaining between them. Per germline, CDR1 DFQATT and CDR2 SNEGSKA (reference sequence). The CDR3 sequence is CSAGDPGPGTQYF. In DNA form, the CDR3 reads TGCAGTGCTGGGGACCCCGGCCCGGGTACGCAGTATTTT.

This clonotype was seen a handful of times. CDR3: CASSVVPTGGSEKLFF. CDR3 bases: TGTGCCAGCAGCGTCGTACCGACAGGGGGGAGTGAAAAACTGTTTTTT. The rearrangement uses TRBV9 and TRBJ1-4, with TRBD1 identical over 9 bases. The CDR3 length is 16 residues. Germline CDR1 SGDLS, CDR2 YYNGEE. V lost 2 bases to trimming and J lost 7 bases; unmatched junction nucleotides: 9.

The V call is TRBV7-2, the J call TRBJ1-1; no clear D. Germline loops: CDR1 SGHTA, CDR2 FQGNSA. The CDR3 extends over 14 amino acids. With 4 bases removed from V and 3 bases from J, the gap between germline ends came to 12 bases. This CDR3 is CASSSSSGYTEAFF. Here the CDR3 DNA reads TGTGCCAGCAGCTCCTCCTCTGGTTACACTGAAGCTTTCTTT.

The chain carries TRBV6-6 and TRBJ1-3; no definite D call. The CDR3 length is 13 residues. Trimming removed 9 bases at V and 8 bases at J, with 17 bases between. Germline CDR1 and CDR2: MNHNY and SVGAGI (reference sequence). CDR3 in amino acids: CASKGASGDTIYF. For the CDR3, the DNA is TGTGCCAGTAAAGGCGCCAGTGGGGACACCATATATTTT.

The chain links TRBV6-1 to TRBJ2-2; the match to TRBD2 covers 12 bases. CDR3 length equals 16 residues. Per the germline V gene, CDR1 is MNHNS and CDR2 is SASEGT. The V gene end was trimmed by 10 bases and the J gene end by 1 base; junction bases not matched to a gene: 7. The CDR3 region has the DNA TGTGCCACCCCGACTAGCGGGGGCATGAACACCGGGGAGCTGTTTTTT. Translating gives CATPTSGGMNTGELFF.

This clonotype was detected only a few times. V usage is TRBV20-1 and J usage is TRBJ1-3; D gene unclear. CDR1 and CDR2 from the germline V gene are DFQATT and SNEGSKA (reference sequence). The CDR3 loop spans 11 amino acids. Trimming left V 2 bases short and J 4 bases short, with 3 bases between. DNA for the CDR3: TGCAGTGCTAGATCCGGAAACACCATATATTTT. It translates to CSARSGNTIYF.

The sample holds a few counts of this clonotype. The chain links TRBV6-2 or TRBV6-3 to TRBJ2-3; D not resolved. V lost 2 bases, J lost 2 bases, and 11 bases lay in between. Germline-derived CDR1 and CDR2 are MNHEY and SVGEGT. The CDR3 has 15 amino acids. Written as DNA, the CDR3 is TGTGCCAGCAGTTACCAACGGACCATCACAGATACGCAGTATTTT. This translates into CASSYQRTITDTQYF.

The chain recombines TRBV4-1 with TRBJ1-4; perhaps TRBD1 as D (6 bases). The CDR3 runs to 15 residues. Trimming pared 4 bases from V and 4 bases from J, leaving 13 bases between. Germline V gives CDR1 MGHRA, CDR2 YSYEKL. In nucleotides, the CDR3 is TGCGCCAGCAGCCTTCCAGGGGCGGATAATGAAAAACTGTTTTTT. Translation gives CASSLPGADNEKLFF.

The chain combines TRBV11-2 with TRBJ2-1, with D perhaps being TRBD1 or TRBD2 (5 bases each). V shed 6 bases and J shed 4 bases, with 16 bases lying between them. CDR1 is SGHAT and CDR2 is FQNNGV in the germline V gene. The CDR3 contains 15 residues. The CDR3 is CASRNRGSDYNEQFF. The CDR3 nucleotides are TGTGCCAGCAGAAACCGGGGCAGCGATTACAATGAGCAGTTCTTC. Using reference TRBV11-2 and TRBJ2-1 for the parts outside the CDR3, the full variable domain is EAGVAQSPRYKIIEKRQSVAFWCNPISGHATLYWYQQILGQGPKLLIQFQNNGVVDDSQLPKDRFSAERLKGVDSTLKIQPAKLEDSAVYLCASRNRGSDYNEQFFGPGTRLTVL.